The 22 T cell receptor beta chains in this list originate from one sample, sequenced in a study of blood T cell repertoires in COVID-19. The method was immunoSEQ multiplex PCR; TCRdb's version includes in-frame clones alone and lacks a portion of them. The sample lists a few hundred thousand clones; about 86% were seen once. The sample comprised peripheral blood. All receptors derive from an older woman with acute or convalescent COVID-19.

The genes are TRBV5-6 and TRBJ1-1, with D possibly matching TRBD1 (6 bases). V was clipped by 0 bases and J by 3 bases, with 9 bases between them. There are 14 residues in the CDR3. Germline V CDR1 and CDR2: SGHDT, YYEEEE. The CDR3 protein is CASSLAGGDTEAFF. The CDR3 region has the DNA TGTGCCAGCAGCTTGGCTGGGGGCGACACTGAAGCTTTCTTT.

The genes are TRBV5-1 and TRBJ2-7, with 8 bases identical to TRBD2. This CDR3 is built from 15 residues. The ends lost 2 bases at V and 0 bases at J; junction bases unmatched: 4. Germline CDR1 SGHRS, CDR2 YFSETQ. DNA for the CDR3: TGCGCCAGCAGCTTAATAGGGACTAGCTCCTACGAGCAGTACTTC. Its protein is CASSLIGTSSYEQYF.

The chain combines TRBV29-1 with TRBJ2-1, with 14 positions matching TRBD2. Trimming cost V 5 bases and J 9 bases; bases outside gene matches: 6. Germline loops: CDR1 SQVTM, CDR2 ANQGSEA. The CDR3 contains 14 residues. The chain's CDR3 is CSVRLAGGQGEQFF. The CDR3 DNA reads TGCAGCGTTCGACTAGCGGGGGGGCAGGGTGAGCAGTTCTTC.

This clone has a handful of counts. V is TRBV6-6 and J is TRBJ2-1; 7 nucleotides agree with TRBD1. Germline assignment: CDR1 MNHNY and CDR2 SVGAGI (reference sequence). CDR3 size: 14 residues. With V trimmed by 2 bases and J by 6 bases, 4 bases remained unmatched. The CDR3 spells CASSYTDRVNEQFF. In DNA, the CDR3 is TGTGCCAGCAGTTACACCGACAGGGTCAATGAGCAGTTCTTC.

This clone was found a few times. The rearrangement joins TRBV9 to TRBJ2-2, with D possibly TRBD2 on 6 matching bases. The ends were cut back, 4 bases at V and 7 bases at J, with 20 bases in the middle. This CDR3 is built from 16 residues. CDR1 SGDLS and CDR2 YYNGEE come from the germline V gene. The chain's CDR3 is CASSPTGGSGIGELFF. The CDR3 DNA is TGTGCCAGCAGCCCCACAGGAGGGAGTGGTATCGGGGAGCTGTTTTTT.

The chain carries TRBV4-1 and TRBJ2-7; 8 nucleotides line up with TRBD1. The CDR3 runs 15 residues. V shed 3 bases and J 3 bases; nucleotides not matched to a gene: 7. Germline-derived CDR1 and CDR2 are MGHRA and YSYEKL. The CDR3 DNA reads as TGCGCCAGCAGCCACGATGACAGGGGAAACTACGAGCAGTACTTC. Protein: CASSHDDRGNYEQYF.

This CDR3 is CASSFRISGGGTGELFF. In DNA form, the CDR3 reads TGTGCCAGCAGTTTTCGCATTTCGGGGGGCGGCACCGGGGAGCTGTTTTTT. The J gene is TRBJ2-2, the V gene TRBV28, with D possibly TRBD2 on 7 matching bases. The V gene lost 3 bases and the J gene lost 4 bases, with 18 bases spanning the gap. The CDR3 is 17 amino acids. Germline CDR1 is MDHEN and CDR2 is SYDVKM.

The genes are TRBV7-3 and TRBJ1-5, with no clear D. V lost 5 bases and J lost 0, with 5 bases in between. The CDR3 spans 13 residues. Germline V CDR1 and CDR2: SGHTA, FQGTGA. The CDR3 region is CASSMYSNQPQHF. In nucleotides, the CDR3 is TGTGCCAGCAGCATGTATAGCAATCAGCCCCAGCATTTT.

This chain connects TRBV5-6 to TRBJ2-7, with TRBD2 matching 10 bases. The J segment lost 3 bases and the V segment lost 2 bases, leaving 5 bases of the junction unmatched. The CDR3 contains 15 residues. Germline V gene lookup returns CDR1 SGHDT and CDR2 YYEEEE. CDR3 region: CASSFSTSGVYEQYF. Written as DNA, the CDR3 is TGTGCCAGCAGCTTCTCAACTAGCGGGGTCTACGAGCAGTACTTC.

V is TRBV10-1 and J is TRBJ1-2; D might be TRBD1 (5 bases). The CDR3 covers 15 residues. Germline values: CDR1 WNHNN, CDR2 SYGVQD (reference sequence). Trimming removed 0 bases from V and 3 bases from J, with 11 bases in between. As DNA, the CDR3 is TGCGCCAGCAGTGAGTCCTGGGGCAGTGACTATGGCTACACCTTC. Amino acids: CASSESWGSDYGYTF.

V is TRBV19 and J is TRBJ1-2, with a tentative D call TRBD1 (6 bases). This CDR3 region has 15 residues. In germline, CDR1 is LNHDA, CDR2 SQIVND (reference sequence). The V end was cut by 6 bases, the J end by 4 bases, with 18 bases between. This CDR3 is CASRSPQGRSYGYTF. In DNA, the CDR3 is TGTGCCAGTAGATCTCCACAGGGTAGGAGCTATGGCTACACCTTC.

The chain uses TRBV5-1 and TRBJ2-2, with 13 bases lining up with TRBD2. Germline V CDR1 and CDR2: SGHRS, YFSETQ. The CDR3 contains 18 residues. J gave up 6 bases and V 0 bases, and 8 bases lay outside the gene matches. The CDR3 spells CASSLGTSGGGSSGELFF. In nucleotides, the CDR3 is TGCGCCAGCAGCTTGGGGACTAGCGGGGGCGGCAGTTCCGGGGAGCTGTTTTTT. Filled out from reference TRBV5-1 and TRBJ2-2, the complete variable domain reads KAGVTQTPRYLIKTRGQQVTLSCSPISGHRSVSWYQQTPGQGLQFLFEYFSETQRNKGNFPGRFSGRQFSNSRSEMNVSTLELGDSALYLCASSLGTSGGGSSGELFFGEGSRLTVL.

The CDR3 bases are TGTGCCAGCAGCCAAGAAGCAGGGAAAAACAATGAGCAGTTCTTC. Amino acid sequence: CASSQEAGKNNEQFF. V and J are TRBV7-2 and TRBJ2-1, with D possibly TRBD1 on 5 matching bases. V dropped 5 bases and J dropped 5 bases, with 16 bases sitting between them. Germline CDR1 reads SGHTA; CDR2 reads FQGNSA. The CDR3 is 15 residues long.

The chain recombines TRBV7-9 with TRBJ2-7; 8 bases are a match to TRBD2. Losses at the gene ends were 5 bases for V and 2 bases for J; bases not matched to a gene: 5. Germline CDR1 reads SEHNR; CDR2 reads FQNEAQ (reference sequence). The CDR3 is made up of 14 amino acids. CDR3 in amino acids: CASSQPGLAYEQYF. The CDR3 DNA follows: TGTGCCAGCAGCCAACCGGGACTAGCCTACGAGCAGTACTTC.

This sequence joins TRBV10-1 and TRBJ1-6; no firm D call. V was pared by 11 bases and J by 8 bases, with 7 bases between. CDR3 size: 10 residues. Germline values: CDR1 WNHNN, CDR2 SYGVQD (reference sequence). The DNA of the CDR3 is TGCGCCGCCAGTTATTCACCCCTCCACTTT. Protein: CAASYSPLHF.

The CDR3 region is CASSEGGTGASVLHF. Here the CDR3 DNA reads TGTGCCAGCAGTGAAGGTGGGACAGGAGCCTCGGTCCTCCACTTT. This chain connects TRBV2 to TRBJ1-6, with TRBD1 matching 8 bases. Trimming removed 1 base from V and 15 bases from J; junction bases left unmatched: 11. The germline V gene encodes CDR1 SNHLY and CDR2 FYNNEI. The CDR3 totals 15 residues.

V is TRBV7-2 and J is TRBJ1-1; 9 bases are shared with TRBD1. The V and J ends lost 5 bases and 5 bases, in that order; junction bases with no gene match: 3. Germline assignment: CDR1 SGHTA and CDR2 FQGNSA. The CDR3 loop spans 13 amino acids. This CDR3 reads CASSRDRATEAFF. The CDR3 DNA reads TGTGCCAGCAGCAGGGACAGGGCGACTGAAGCTTTCTTT. Using reference TRBV7-2 and TRBJ1-1 for the parts outside the CDR3, the full variable domain is GAGVSQSPSNKVTEKGKDVELRCDPISGHTALYWYRQSLGQGLEFLIYFQGNSAPDKSGLPSDRFSAERTGGSVSTLTIQRTQQEDSAVYLCASSRDRATEAFFGQGTRLTVV.

The rearrangement joins TRBV7-9 to TRBJ2-1; 7 nucleotides match TRBD1. The CDR3 length is 13 residues. Germline CDR1 SEHNR, CDR2 FQNEAQ (reference sequence). The CDR3 coding sequence is TGTGCGGGCAAAGACAGGGTCAAGGGTGAGCAGTTCTTC. Translated, it gives CAGKDRVKGEQFF.

V usage is TRBV28 and J usage is TRBJ1-4; TRBD1 aligns across 8 bases. Trimming cost V 9 bases and J 7 bases; bases outside gene matches: 7. Germline assignment: CDR1 MDHEN and CDR2 SYDVKM. This CDR3 contains 13 residues. The CDR3 loop reads CASTGGRVEKLFF. The CDR3 DNA reads as TGTGCCAGTACAGGGGGTCGGGTTGAAAAACTGTTTTTT.

V is TRBV9 and J is TRBJ1-2, with 8 bases identical to TRBD1. CDR1 is SGDLS, CDR2 YYNGEE, per germline. The CDR3 is 13 amino acids. V lost 3 bases and J lost 9; bases outside the gene matches: 7. The CDR3 loop is CASSEGQDLRYTF. CDR3 nucleotides: TGTGCCAGCAGCGAGGGACAGGATCTACGCTACACCTTC. Full variable domain (missing parts from reference TRBV9 and TRBJ1-2): DSGVTQTPKHLITATGQRVTLRCSPRSGDLSVYWYQQSLDQGLQFLIQYYNGEERAKGNILERFSAQQFPDLHSELNLSSLELGDSALYFCASSEGQDLRYTFGSGTRLTVV.

The table lists this clone with a few counts. The chain carries TRBV6-5 and TRBJ1-5, with 7 bases identical to TRBD1. CDR3 length equals 14 residues. Germline assignment: CDR1 MNHEY and CDR2 SVGAGI. The V gene end was trimmed by 4 bases and the J gene end by 6 bases; junction bases not matched to a gene: 6. CDR3 loop: CASSSDRASQPQHF. The CDR3 bases are TGTGCCAGCAGTTCCGACAGGGCTAGTCAGCCCCAGCATTTT.

This chain joins TRBV30 and TRBJ2-3; perhaps TRBD2 as D (6 bases). Germline values: CDR1 GTSNPN, CDR2 SVGIG (reference sequence). The V gene lost 2 bases and the J gene lost 0 bases, with 9 bases spanning the gap. This CDR3 region has 14 residues. CDR3 bases: TGTGCCTGGAGTAGGCGGGGTAGCACAGATACGCAGTATTTT. Amino acid sequence: CAWSRRGSTDTQYF.